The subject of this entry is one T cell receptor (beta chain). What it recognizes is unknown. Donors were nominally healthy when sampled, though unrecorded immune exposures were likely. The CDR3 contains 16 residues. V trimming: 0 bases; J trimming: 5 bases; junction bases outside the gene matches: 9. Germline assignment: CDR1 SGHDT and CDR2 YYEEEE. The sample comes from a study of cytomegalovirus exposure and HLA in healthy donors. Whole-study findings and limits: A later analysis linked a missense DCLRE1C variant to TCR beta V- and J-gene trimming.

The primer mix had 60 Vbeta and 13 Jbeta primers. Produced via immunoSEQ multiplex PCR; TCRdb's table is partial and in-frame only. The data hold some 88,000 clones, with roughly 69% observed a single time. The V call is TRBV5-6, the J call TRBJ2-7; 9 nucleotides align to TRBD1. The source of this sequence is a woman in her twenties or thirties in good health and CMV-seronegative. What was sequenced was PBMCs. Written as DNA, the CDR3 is TGTGCCAGCAGCTTGGAAGTCGGGACAGGGACCCACGAGCAGTACTTC. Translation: CASSLEVGTGTHEQYF.